Listed below are T cell receptor beta chains from one sample, sequenced in a study of T-cell reconstitution after alpha-beta-depleted transplantation in children. Using its own MiXCR run on the PCR reads, TCRdb lists one record per CDR3 protein. Among about 900,000 distinct CDR3 sequences listed, 25% to 30% were seen once. The sample in question was PBMCs, mostly from graft donor cells, obtained 360 days after TCRalphabeta/CD19-depleted stem cell transplant. The source is a boy under two years old who had a stem cell transplant for SCID, so the T cells may come from the graft donor. Both conserved end residues are part of each CDR3. D genes are given only for firm matches. Some rows have no size entry. The others give once, few or many, or a class for an expanded clone.

j_call: TRBJ2-3; clone_size: .; v_call: TRBV6-1; d_call: TRBD1; cdr3_aa: CASARGQGRDTQYF; cdr3_nt: TGTGCCAGCGCGAGGGGGCAGGGTCGAGATACGCAGTATTTT
j_call: TRBJ2-3; clone_size: few; v_call: TRBV3-1; d_call: TRBD1; cdr3_aa: CASSGTGQVYTDTQYF; cdr3_nt: TGTGCCAGCAGCGGGACGGGACAGGTTTACACAGATACGCAGTATTTT
j_call: TRBJ2-3; clone_size: .; v_call: TRBV25-1; d_call: .; cdr3_aa: CASNSRGTDTQYF; cdr3_nt: TGTGCCAGCAATAGTCGGGGCACAGATACGCAGTATTTT
j_call: TRBJ2-7; clone_size: .; v_call: TRBV5-1; d_call: TRBD1; cdr3_aa: CASSLASQGWSEQYF; cdr3_nt: TGCGCCAGCAGCTTGGCCTCACAGGGGTGGAGCGAGCAGTACTTC
j_call: TRBJ1-6; clone_size: .; v_call: TRBV6-5; d_call: .; cdr3_aa: CASSYLKGNSPLHF; cdr3_nt: TGTGCCAGCAGTTACTTAAAGGGGAATTCACCCCTCCACTTT
j_call: TRBJ2-1; clone_size: many; v_call: TRBV7-9; d_call: .; cdr3_aa: CASSSSLPRALHNEQFF; cdr3_nt: TGTGCCAGCAGCTCCAGTCTTCCGAGAGCGTTACACAATGAGCAGTTCTTC
j_call: TRBJ1-4; clone_size: .; v_call: TRBV4-2; d_call: .; cdr3_aa: CASSFGRDANEKLFF; cdr3_nt: TGTGCCAGCAGCTTCGGCCGGGACGCCAATGAAAAACTGTTTTTT
j_call: TRBJ2-3; clone_size: few; v_call: TRBV6-5; d_call: TRBD2; cdr3_aa: CASSSRGLAGGPLTDTQYF; cdr3_nt: TGTGCCAGCAGTTCCAGGGGACTAGCGGGGGGGCCCCTCACAGATACGCAGTATTTT
j_call: TRBJ2-5; clone_size: few; v_call: TRBV28; d_call: .; cdr3_aa: CASSLPTPGYETQYF; cdr3_nt: TGTGCCAGCAGTTTACCCACCCCGGGGTACGAGACCCAGTACTTC
j_call: TRBJ2-7; clone_size: .; v_call: TRBV10-3; d_call: TRBD1; cdr3_aa: CAISERGQGLLSSYEQYF; cdr3_nt: TGTGCCATCAGTGAAAGGGGGCAGGGCCTCCTGAGCTCCTACGAGCAGTACTTC
j_call: TRBJ2-1; clone_size: .; v_call: TRBV7-7; d_call: TRBD1; cdr3_aa: CASSLGTGITNEQFF; cdr3_nt: TGTGCCAGCAGTCTTGGGACAGGTATTACGAATGAGCAGTTCTTC
j_call: TRBJ1-2; clone_size: .; v_call: TRBV10-3; d_call: .; cdr3_aa: CAISLGGGKGYTF; cdr3_nt: TGTGCCATCAGCCTGGGGGGCGGGAAAGGCTACACCTTC
j_call: TRBJ2-2; clone_size: few; v_call: TRBV6-2/TRBV6-3; d_call: TRBD2; cdr3_aa: CASSYPRGGTGELFF; cdr3_nt: TGTGCCAGCAGTTACCCTCGGGGGGGCACCGGGGAGCTGTTTTTT
j_call: TRBJ2-6; clone_size: few; v_call: TRBV5-6; d_call: .; cdr3_aa: CASSLRAPGANVLTF; cdr3_nt: TGTGCCAGCAGCTTGAGGGCCCCCGGGGCCAACGTCCTGACTTTC
j_call: TRBJ2-7; clone_size: few; v_call: TRBV5-1; d_call: .; cdr3_aa: CASSLETTQYF; cdr3_nt: TGCGCCAGCAGCTTGGAGACTACGCAGTACTTC
j_call: TRBJ2-3; clone_size: .; v_call: TRBV7-2; d_call: .; cdr3_aa: CASTGTQLRADTQYF; cdr3_nt: TGTGCCAGCACCGGGACTCAACTCAGGGCGGATACGCAGTATTTT
j_call: TRBJ1-1; clone_size: .; v_call: TRBV20-1; d_call: .; cdr3_aa: CSARRRLNTEAFF; cdr3_nt: TGCAGTGCTAGGAGACGGTTGAACACTGAAGCTTTCTTT
j_call: TRBJ2-2; clone_size: .; v_call: TRBV9; d_call: .; cdr3_aa: CASSQYPGELFF; cdr3_nt: TGTGCCAGCAGCCAATATCCCGGGGAGCTGTTTTTT
j_call: TRBJ2-5; clone_size: .; v_call: TRBV6-5; d_call: .; cdr3_aa: CASSYSGGGSQETQYF; cdr3_nt: TGTGCCAGCAGTTACTCAGGGGGTGGGTCTCAAGAGACCCAGTACTTC
j_call: TRBJ2-5; clone_size: .; v_call: TRBV7-3; d_call: TRBD2; cdr3_aa: CASSEMGLAEETQYF; cdr3_nt: TGTGCCAGCAGCGAGATGGGACTAGCGGAAGAGACCCAGTACTTC
j_call: TRBJ2-1; clone_size: .; v_call: TRBV6-5; d_call: TRBD1; cdr3_aa: CASSYSFRGYGNEQFF; cdr3_nt: TGTGCCAGCAGTTACTCCTTCAGGGGGTATGGGAATGAGCAGTTCTTC
j_call: TRBJ2-1; clone_size: few; v_call: TRBV20-1; d_call: TRBD2; cdr3_aa: CSAGLAGAYNEQFF; cdr3_nt: TGCAGTGCCGGACTAGCGGGGGCCTACAATGAGCAGTTCTTC
j_call: TRBJ1-2; clone_size: .; v_call: TRBV10-3; d_call: TRBD1; cdr3_aa: CAISPTGVDGYTF; cdr3_nt: TGTGCCATCAGCCCGACAGGGGTCGATGGCTACACCTTC
j_call: TRBJ2-1; clone_size: few; v_call: TRBV29-1; d_call: TRBD2; cdr3_aa: CSVGTSGGVYNEQFF; cdr3_nt: TGCAGCGTTGGGACTAGCGGGGGAGTTTACAATGAGCAGTTCTTC
j_call: TRBJ2-3; clone_size: few; v_call: TRBV4-2; d_call: .; cdr3_aa: CASSYVGGTDTQYF; cdr3_nt: TGTGCCAGCAGCTACGTGGGGGGCACAGATACGCAGTATTTT
j_call: TRBJ2-1; clone_size: few; v_call: TRBV5-1; d_call: .; cdr3_aa: CASSLAPASDEQFF; cdr3_nt: TGCGCCAGCAGCTTGGCCCCGGCTTCGGATGAGCAGTTCTTC
j_call: TRBJ2-3; clone_size: few; v_call: TRBV4-3; d_call: .; cdr3_aa: CASSQGHPNTDTQYF; cdr3_nt: TGCGCCAGCAGCCAAGGTCACCCAAACACAGATACGCAGTATTTT
j_call: TRBJ1-5; clone_size: .; v_call: TRBV27; d_call: .; cdr3_aa: CASSPWDGNQPQHF; cdr3_nt: TGTGCCAGCAGTCCTTGGGACGGTAATCAGCCCCAGCATTTT
j_call: TRBJ2-7; clone_size: .; v_call: TRBV2; d_call: .; cdr3_aa: CASSRIGYEQYF; cdr3_nt: TGTGCCAGCAGTCGGATCGGCTACGAGCAGTACTTC
j_call: TRBJ2-7; clone_size: .; v_call: TRBV20-1; d_call: .; cdr3_aa: CSASRGLGPGKQYF; cdr3_nt: TGCAGTGCTAGTCGAGGCCTAGGACCGGGGAAGCAGTACTTC
j_call: TRBJ1-4; clone_size: few; v_call: TRBV2; d_call: TRBD1; cdr3_aa: CASSEVGQGGEKLFF; cdr3_nt: TGTGCCAGCAGTGAAGTCGGACAGGGCGGGGAAAAACTGTTTTTT
j_call: TRBJ2-3; clone_size: .; v_call: TRBV3-1; d_call: .; cdr3_aa: CASSQVPGATQYF; cdr3_nt: TGTGCCAGCAGCCAAGTCCCGGGGGCCACGCAGTATTTT
j_call: TRBJ2-7; clone_size: .; v_call: TRBV20-1; d_call: .; cdr3_aa: CSARDFRGRNEQYF; cdr3_nt: TGCAGTGCTAGAGATTTTAGGGGGAGAAACGAGCAGTACTTC
j_call: TRBJ1-1; clone_size: .; v_call: TRBV7-9; d_call: .; cdr3_aa: CASTPWGARMNTEAFF; cdr3_nt: TGTGCCAGCACCCCATGGGGGGCCCGGATGAACACTGAAGCTTTCTTT
j_call: TRBJ2-2; clone_size: many; v_call: TRBV12-3/TRBV12-4; d_call: .; cdr3_aa: CASTLAGAGGVELFF; cdr3_nt: TGTGCCAGCACCTTAGCGGGGGCAGGGGGCGTGGAGCTGTTTTTT
j_call: TRBJ2-5; clone_size: few; v_call: TRBV12-3/TRBV12-4; d_call: TRBD1; cdr3_aa: CASSSLLRDRGGQTQYF; cdr3_nt: TGTGCCAGCAGTTCCCTCCTCCGGGACAGGGGAGGACAGACCCAGTACTTC
j_call: TRBJ1-4; clone_size: .; v_call: TRBV10-3; d_call: .; cdr3_aa: CAISAIGEKLFF; cdr3_nt: TGTGCCATCAGTGCCATCGGTGAAAAACTGTTTTTT
j_call: TRBJ1-1; clone_size: .; v_call: TRBV6-1; d_call: .; cdr3_aa: CASQERQKNTEAFF; cdr3_nt: TGTGCCAGCCAGGAAAGGCAGAAGAACACTGAAGCTTTCTTT
j_call: TRBJ2-3; clone_size: few; v_call: TRBV25-1; d_call: .; cdr3_aa: CASRGAGDTQYF; cdr3_nt: TGTGCCAGCAGGGGGGCCGGAGATACGCAGTATTTT
j_call: TRBJ1-1; clone_size: .; v_call: TRBV5-1; d_call: .; cdr3_aa: CASSLVSVTNTEAFF; cdr3_nt: TGCGCCAGCAGCTTGGTGTCGGTTACGAACACTGAAGCTTTCTTT
j_call: TRBJ1-2; clone_size: .; v_call: TRBV2; d_call: .; cdr3_aa: CASSGEHRTYGYTF; cdr3_nt: TGTGCCAGCAGCGGCGAACACAGGACATATGGCTACACCTTC
j_call: TRBJ2-4; clone_size: .; v_call: TRBV5-1; d_call: TRBD2; cdr3_aa: CASSPTSGKRTAKNIQYF; cdr3_nt: TGCGCCAGCAGCCCAACTAGCGGCAAACGAACAGCCAAAAACATTCAGTACTTC
j_call: TRBJ2-1; clone_size: few; v_call: TRBV20-1; d_call: .; cdr3_aa: CSARSGRHYNEQFF; cdr3_nt: TGCAGTGCTAGGTCCGGGCGCCATTACAATGAGCAGTTCTTC
j_call: TRBJ2-7; clone_size: few; v_call: TRBV5-1; d_call: .; cdr3_aa: CASSWTSFYEQYF; cdr3_nt: TGCGCCAGCAGCTGGACTTCGTTCTACGAGCAGTACTTC
j_call: TRBJ2-3; clone_size: few; v_call: TRBV12-3/TRBV12-4; d_call: .; cdr3_aa: CASSFAPRTDTQYF; cdr3_nt: TGTGCCAGCAGTTTCGCGCCCCGCACAGATACGCAGTATTTT
j_call: TRBJ2-1; clone_size: .; v_call: TRBV11-3; d_call: TRBD1; cdr3_aa: CASSHGQGGYNEQFF; cdr3_nt: TGTGCCAGCAGCCACGGACAGGGGGGCTACAATGAGCAGTTCTTC
j_call: TRBJ2-7; clone_size: .; v_call: TRBV29-1; d_call: .; cdr3_aa: CSVGAGASSYEQYF; cdr3_nt: TGCAGCGTTGGGGCAGGCGCCAGCTCCTACGAGCAGTACTTC
j_call: TRBJ1-5; clone_size: .; v_call: TRBV20-1; d_call: .; cdr3_aa: CSARLDRGSNQPQHF; cdr3_nt: TGCAGTGCTAGGCTCGACAGAGGTAGCAATCAGCCCCAGCATTTT
j_call: TRBJ2-5; clone_size: few; v_call: TRBV10-2; d_call: .; cdr3_aa: CASSENNQETQYF; cdr3_nt: TGCGCCAGCAGTGAGAACAACCAAGAGACCCAGTACTTC
j_call: TRBJ2-2; clone_size: few; v_call: TRBV4-2; d_call: .; cdr3_aa: CASSRVLQAGELFF; cdr3_nt: TGTGCCAGCAGCCGAGTCCTCCAGGCCGGGGAGCTGTTTTTT
j_call: TRBJ1-5; clone_size: .; v_call: TRBV3-1; d_call: TRBD1; cdr3_aa: CASSHGTGINQPQHF; cdr3_nt: TGTGCCAGCAGCCACGGGACAGGGATCAATCAGCCCCAGCATTTT
j_call: TRBJ1-2; clone_size: .; v_call: TRBV5-1; d_call: .; cdr3_aa: CASSLGTTGYGYTF; cdr3_nt: TGCGCCAGCAGCTTGGGGACGACAGGCTATGGCTACACCTTC
j_call: TRBJ2-1; clone_size: .; v_call: TRBV2; d_call: TRBD2; cdr3_aa: CASAGVYYNEQFF; cdr3_nt: TGTGCCAGCGCGGGGGTGTACTACAATGAGCAGTTCTTC
j_call: TRBJ2-1; clone_size: .; v_call: TRBV5-1; d_call: .; cdr3_aa: CASSLDSPDRYNEQFF; cdr3_nt: TGCGCCAGCAGCTTGGACTCCCCCGACAGGTACAATGAGCAGTTCTTC
j_call: TRBJ2-2; clone_size: .; v_call: TRBV12-3/TRBV12-4; d_call: .; cdr3_aa: CASSSPGPTTGELFF; cdr3_nt: TGTGCCAGCAGTTCCCCAGGACCCACGACCGGGGAGCTGTTTTTT
j_call: TRBJ2-7; clone_size: .; v_call: TRBV7-2; d_call: .; cdr3_aa: CASSSQDTSYEQYF; cdr3_nt: TGTGCCAGCAGCTCGCAAGACACCTCCTACGAGCAGTACTTC
j_call: TRBJ1-1; clone_size: .; v_call: TRBV24-1; d_call: .; cdr3_aa: CATSDAGSTEAFF; cdr3_nt: TGTGCCACCAGTGATGCCGGGAGCACTGAAGCTTTCTTT
j_call: TRBJ1-2; clone_size: .; v_call: TRBV25-1; d_call: .; cdr3_aa: CATSTRYGYTF; cdr3_nt: TGTGCCACCTCCACCCGGTATGGCTACACCTTC